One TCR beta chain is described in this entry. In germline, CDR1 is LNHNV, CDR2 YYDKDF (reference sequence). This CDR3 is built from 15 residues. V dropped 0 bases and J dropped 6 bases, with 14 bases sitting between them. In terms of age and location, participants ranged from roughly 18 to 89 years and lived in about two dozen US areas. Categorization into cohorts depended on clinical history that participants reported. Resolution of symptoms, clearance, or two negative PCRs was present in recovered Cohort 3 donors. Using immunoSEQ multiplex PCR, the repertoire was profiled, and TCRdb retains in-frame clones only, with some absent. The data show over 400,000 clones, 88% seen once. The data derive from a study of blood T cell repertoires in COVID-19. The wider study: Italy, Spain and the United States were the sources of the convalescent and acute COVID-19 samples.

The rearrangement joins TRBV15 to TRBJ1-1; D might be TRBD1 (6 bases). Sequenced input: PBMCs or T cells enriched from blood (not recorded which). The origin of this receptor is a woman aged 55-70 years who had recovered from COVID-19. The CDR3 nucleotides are TGTGCCACCAGCAGAGATAGGGGGGGCAGGTCTGAAGCTTTCTTT. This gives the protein CATSRDRGGRSEAFF.